This T cell receptor beta chain was recorded in a study of blood T cell repertoires in COVID-19. About the study: From the United States, Italy and Spain came samples of acute and convalescent COVID-19. Sample material is recorded as cDNA or gDNA derived from T cells, B-cell-depleted T cells, or PBMCs.

V gave up 5 bases and J gave up 4 bases, with 9 bases separating them. The CDR3 is 13 residues long. The germline V gene encodes CDR1 MNHEY and CDR2 SVGAGI. Under the authors' procedure: The authors estimated nucleated cell counts from reference gene primer amplification. Only in-frame clones appear in the TCRdb table, and some are missing; sequencing was by immunoSEQ multiplex PCR. That table supplies the V and J calls and clone size; D and trimming were determined from the DNA. The sample has 50,000 or so clones; 65% to 90% are singletons. The chain employs TRBV6-5 and TRBJ2-1; TRBD2 might be the D (5 bases). The receptor comes from a middle-aged man with acute or convalescent COVID-19. Sequencing was carried out using peripheral blood. The CDR3 spells CASSIGEYNEQFF. CDR3 DNA sequence: TGTGCCAGCAGTATCGGGGAGTACAATGAGCAGTTCTTC.